Below are 22 T cell receptor beta chains sequenced from a single sample in a study of shared clonotypes between healthy human individuals. CD45RO-negative, CCR7-positively selected cells formed the naive CD8 fraction, excluding terminally differentiated effector memory CD45RA+ cells. Method: immunoSEQ multiplex PCR; TCRdb's copy keeps in-frame clones and lacks some. The sample shows millions of clones, about 94% of them seen only once. Sequenced sample: naive CD8+ T cells sorted from blood. All receptors come from a man younger than 30 in good health.

This clone appeared a single time. For the CDR3, the DNA is TGTGCCAGCAGCCCCGACAGGGTGAGCACTGAAGCTTTCTTT. Encoded protein: CASSPDRVSTEAFF. V is TRBV28 and J is TRBJ1-1; 7 bases agree with TRBD1. This CDR3 region has 14 residues. With 6 bases clipped from V and 4 bases from J, the junction kept 8 bases outside the gene matches. The germline gives CDR1 MDHEN, CDR2 SYDVKM. The full variable domain, in which reference TRBV28 and TRBJ1-1 provide the parts outside the CDR3, is DVKVTQSSRYLVKRTGEKVFLECVQDMDHENMFWYRQDPGLGLRLIYFSYDVKMKEKGDIPEGYSVSREKKERFSLILESASTNQTSMYLCASSPDRVSTEAFFGQGTRLTVV.

A note on this clone: Other nucleotide sequences from this sample produce the same CDR3. The CDR3 here is CASSQGMNTEAFF. The CDR3 region has the DNA TGCGCCAGCAGCCAAGGAATGAACACTGAAGCTTTCTTT. This chain uses TRBV4-3 with TRBJ1-1; D gene uncertain. Trimming took 1 base from V and 0 from J, leaving 3 bases between them. From germline, CDR1 is LGHNA and CDR2 YSLEER. This CDR3 region has 13 residues.

A remark on this clone: The junction and the germline gene differ at one end; a read error may be behind it. The chain uses TRBV5-1 and TRBJ1-1; D gene unclear. The CDR3 sequence is 11 residues long. CDR1 is SGHRS, CDR2 YFSETQ, per germline. This chain's CDR3 is CASSFNSEAFF. The CDR3, as DNA: TGCGCCAGCAGCTTTAACAGTGAAGCTTTCTTT. Full variable domain (outside the CDR3, taken from reference TRBV5-1 and TRBJ1-1): KAGVTQTPRYLIKTRGQQVTLSCSPISGHRSVSWYQQTPGQGLQFLFEYFSETQRNKGNFPGRFSGRQFSNSRSEMNVSTLELGDSALYLCASSFNSEAFFGQGTRLTVV.

The CDR3 region is CASSQVRGVEQFF. Written as DNA, the CDR3 is TGCGCCAGCAGCCAAGTACGGGGGGTTGAGCAGTTCTTC. The chain carries TRBV4-1 and TRBJ2-1; 7 nucleotides match TRBD2. V was clipped by 1 base and J by 9 bases; unmatched bases: 3. The CDR3 is 13 amino acids. Germline CDR1 is MGHRA and CDR2 is YSYEKL.

This clone has a handful of counts. In the same sample, other DNA sequences code for this CDR3. The V call is TRBV10-2, the J call TRBJ2-7, with D uncertain. Germline V lookup: CDR1 WSHSY, CDR2 SAAADI. This CDR3 is 10 amino acids long. Deletions cut 6 bases from V and 3 bases from J, with 3 bases between. The CDR3 region is CASRDYEQYF. Written as DNA, the CDR3 is TGCGCCAGCAGAGACTACGAGCAGTACTTC.

Here the CDR3 reads CASSQTITDTQYF. In DNA form, the CDR3 reads TGTGCCAGCAGCCAAACCATCACAGATACGCAGTATTTT. This chain links TRBV5-6 with TRBJ2-3; D is unresolved. The germline V gene encodes CDR1 SGHDT and CDR2 YYEEEE. The CDR3 contains 13 residues. V was shortened by 4 bases and J by 2 bases, with 8 bases between the two germline ends.

This clone was counted once. The chain uses TRBV7-9 and TRBJ1-1, with D tentatively TRBD1 (6 bases). This CDR3 contains 14 residues. The V end lost 1 base, the J end lost 4 bases, and 10 bases lay between the germline ends. Germline V CDR1 and CDR2: SEHNR, FQNEAQ (reference sequence). The CDR3 nucleotides read TGTGCCAGCAGCTTAGGGGGGCTCGGCACTGAAGCTTTCTTT. Amino acid sequence: CASSLGGLGTEAFF.

This chain connects TRBV5-6 to TRBJ1-2; D is unresolved. This CDR3 is 16 amino acids long. Germline V gene sequence: CDR1 SGHDT, CDR2 YYEEEE. With 4 bases removed from V and 4 bases from J, the gap between germline ends came to 20 bases. Here the CDR3 reads CASSHELEASFYGYTF. CDR3 in DNA: TGTGCCAGCAGCCATGAATTGGAAGCCTCCTTCTATGGCTACACCTTC.

Notes on this clone: The sample contains more than one DNA sequence encoding this CDR3. The V gene is TRBV6-6, the J gene TRBJ1-1; D is perhaps TRBD1 (5 bases). CDR3 length: 13 residues. The germline V and J ends were trimmed by 2 bases and 6 bases, with 10 bases remaining between them. Germline CDR1 is MNHNY and CDR2 is SVGAGI (reference sequence). CDR3 sequence reads: CASSYVGGAEAFF. The CDR3 bases are TGTGCCAGCAGTTACGTGGGGGGAGCTGAAGCTTTCTTT.

This rearrangement joins TRBV7-9 to TRBJ2-1; no clear D gene. The CDR3 runs 10 residues. Germline values: CDR1 SEHNR, CDR2 FQNEAQ (reference sequence). Trimming removed 5 bases from V and 9 bases from J, with 5 bases in between. The CDR3: CASSTGEQFF. CDR3 coding DNA: TGTGCCAGCAGCACCGGTGAGCAGTTCTTC.

The J gene is TRBJ2-3, the V gene TRBV7-8; D gene unclear. The CDR3 is 12 amino acids. With 2 bases removed from V and 3 bases from J, the gap between germline ends came to 3 bases. The germline V gene encodes CDR1 SGHVS and CDR2 FQNEAQ. CDR3 DNA: TGTGCCAGCAGCTTATTTACAGATACGCAGTATTTT. It codes for CASSLFTDTQYF.

This sequence joins TRBV6-6 and TRBJ1-4; D unresolved. Germline assignment: CDR1 MNHNY and CDR2 SVGAGI (reference sequence). The CDR3 runs 15 residues. V lost 2 bases, J lost 3 bases, and 10 bases lay in between. CDR3 residues: CASSYASGANEKLFF. The CDR3 bases are TGTGCCAGCAGTTACGCATCAGGAGCTAATGAAAAACTGTTTTTT.

The rearrangement links TRBV2 to TRBJ2-7, with 12 bases fitting TRBD2. Unmatched junction bases numbered 4, after V lost 8 bases and J lost 2 bases. CDR1 SNHLY and CDR2 FYNNEI come from the germline V gene. The CDR3 is made up of 14 amino acids. In DNA, the CDR3 is TGTGCCAGCGGGACTAGCGGGCCGACCTACGAGCAGTACTTC. Translation: CASGTSGPTYEQYF.

V and J are TRBV4-1 and TRBJ2-7; 9 positions match TRBD2. The CDR3 spans 14 residues. In germline, CDR1 is MGHRA, CDR2 YSYEKL. V lost 2 bases to trimming and J lost 6 bases; unmatched junction nucleotides: 5. CDR3 nucleotides: TGCGCCAGCAGCCAACCGGGACTAGCAAGCGAGCAGTACTTC. It codes for CASSQPGLASEQYF.

The rearrangement uses TRBV29-1 and TRBJ2-3; TRBD2 aligns across 12 bases. This CDR3 is built from 19 residues. In germline, CDR1 is SQVTM, CDR2 ANQGSEA. V gave up 3 bases and J gave up 0 bases; unmatched junction bases: 13. CDR3 region: CSVDGVGLAGTESTDTQYF. CDR3 sequence (DNA): TGCAGCGTTGATGGGGTTGGACTAGCGGGGACTGAAAGCACAGATACGCAGTATTTT.

This clone was observed once. The sample carries other DNA sequences with the same CDR3. The V gene is TRBV19, the J gene TRBJ2-7; weak D call: TRBD1 (5 bases). Trimming took 3 bases from V and 2 from J, leaving 5 bases between them. Germline V lookup: CDR1 LNHDA, CDR2 SQIVND (reference sequence). The CDR3 contains 12 residues. In DNA form, the CDR3 reads TGTGCCAGTAGTATGGGGCCCTACGAGCAGTACTTC. Its translation: CASSMGPYEQYF.

The chain links TRBV28 to TRBJ1-4; no firm D call. Germline V CDR1 and CDR2: MDHEN, SYDVKM. With 3 bases removed from V and 14 bases from J, the gap between germline ends came to 10 bases. The CDR3 is made up of 11 amino acids. The CDR3 DNA reads as TGTGCCAGCAGTTTTGCCGGGATGCTGTTTTTT. The encoded protein is CASSFAGMLFF. The full variable domain, rest sourced from reference TRBV28 and TRBJ1-4, is DVKVTQSSRYLVKRTGEKVFLECVQDMDHENMFWYRQDPGLGLRLIYFSYDVKMKEKGDIPEGYSVSREKKERFSLILESASTNQTSMYLCASSFAGMLFFGSGTQLSVL.

J is TRBJ2-1 and V is TRBV5-1; D uncertain. In germline, CDR1 is SGHRS, CDR2 YFSETQ. The CDR3 is 15 residues long. V was clipped by 5 bases and J by 9 bases, with 21 bases between them. The CDR3 coding sequence is TGCGCCAGCAGGTCGGACCCGTACCCGGACGGTGAGCAGTTCTTC. Amino acid sequence: CASRSDPYPDGEQFF.

The CDR3 DNA follows: TGTGCCAGCAGTTTCGACCCGGACAGGTCCTACAATGAGCAGTTCTTC. It codes for CASSFDPDRSYNEQFF. The V call is TRBV6-5, the J call TRBJ2-1, with 7 bases identical to TRBD1. Germline CDR1 MNHEY, CDR2 SVGAGI. The CDR3 runs 16 residues. V shed 4 bases, J shed 1 base, and the junction held 7 bases outside the gene matches.

This clone occurred once. This chain uses TRBV5-6 with TRBJ2-3; 7 nucleotides agree with TRBD1. From germline, CDR1 is SGHDT and CDR2 YYEEEE. V lost 2 bases, J lost 5 bases, and 11 bases stayed unmatched. The CDR3 totals 16 residues. CDR3 sequence: CASSLATTGVGDTQYF. The CDR3 region has the DNA TGTGCCAGCAGCTTAGCAACTACAGGGGTGGGAGATACGCAGTATTTT.

Comments on this clone: The conserved phenylalanine or tryptophan normally closing the CDR3 is absent here, so this likely arose from a read error. The chain combines TRBV5-4 with TRBJ2-7; D may be TRBD2 (6 bases). V dropped 6 bases and J dropped 1 base, with 14 bases sitting between them. Germline V CDR1 and CDR2: SGHNT, YYREEE (reference sequence). This CDR3 has 14 amino acids. The CDR3 protein is CASTLGTDSYEQYL. The DNA for the CDR3 is TGTGCCAGCACCTTAGGGACTGATTCCTACGAGCAGTACCTC.

The rearrangement links TRBV7-2 to TRBJ2-1; D gene ambiguous. This CDR3 comprises 14 residues. Per the germline V gene, CDR1 is SGHTA and CDR2 is FQGNSA. The V and J ends lost 5 bases and 7 bases respectively, with 15 bases between them. Here the CDR3 reads CASSLGWDPNEQFF. Written as DNA, the CDR3 is TGTGCCAGCAGCCTAGGCTGGGATCCGAATGAGCAGTTCTTC.